Shown below are 25 T cell receptor beta chains from a single sample sequenced in a study of cytomegalovirus exposure and HLA in healthy donors (dated by TCRdb to the late 2010s). To prepare the library, the immunoSEQ multiplex PCR assay was applied. What TCRdb holds here is the immuneACCESS table cut down to in-frame rearrangements. Part of the clones is not present; checked against another copy, under half of the missing clones reflect an unresolved V gene, and the others are unexplained. The sample yields over 150,000 clones; less than 85% were counted once. In total, the top ten clones hold approximately 16% of the sample. Sequenced material: PBMCs. The receptors were gathered from a man younger than 30 in good health and CMV-seropositive.

The V call is TRBV6-7, the J call TRBJ1-1; D not certain. TRBV6-7 is an ORF for which the function is uncertain. This CDR3 has 11 residues. V dropped 7 bases and J dropped 4 bases, with 7 bases sitting between them. The CDR3 here is CASTVSTEAFF. In DNA form, the CDR3 reads TGTGCCAGCACCGTATCCACTGAAGCTTTCTTT.

There are a few counts of this clone. V and J are TRBV5-1 and TRBJ1-2, with TRBD1 as a possible D gene (5 bases). Trimming took 0 bases from V and 7 from J, leaving 13 bases between them. Per germline, CDR1 SGHRS and CDR2 YFSETQ. The length of the CDR3 is 14 residues. The CDR3 spells CASSLAETVGGYTF. The DNA of the CDR3 is TGCGCCAGCAGCTTGGCCGAGACAGTTGGTGGCTACACCTTC.

This sequence joins TRBV7-2 and TRBJ2-2, with 7 bases fitting TRBD2. Germline V gene lookup returns CDR1 SGHTA and CDR2 FQGNSA. The V segment lost 1 base and the J segment 7 bases; nucleotides outside the gene matches: 12. The CDR3 is 17 amino acids. This CDR3 is CASSLVSGRGAVGELFF. CDR3 DNA: TGTGCCAGCAGCTTAGTATCTGGGAGGGGCGCGGTCGGGGAGCTGTTTTTT.

The J gene is TRBJ2-2, the V gene TRBV13; D unclear. The CDR3 extends over 14 amino acids. CDR1 and CDR2 (germline): PRHDT, FYEKMQ (reference sequence). V was clipped by 1 base and J by 6 bases, with 9 bases between them. The CDR3 is CASSLDWSAGELFF. The CDR3 coding sequence is TGTGCCAGCAGCTTAGACTGGTCGGCCGGGGAGCTGTTTTTT.

This clone was counted once. CDR3 residues: CATVRGNYGYTF. The CDR3 nucleotides are TGTGCCACTGTTAGGGGGAACTATGGCTACACCTTC. This chain links TRBV19 with TRBJ1-2; a weak D match, TRBD1 (6 bases). Between the trimmed V and J ends, which lost 10 bases and 2 bases, there was a span of 11 bases. From germline, CDR1 is LNHDA and CDR2 SQIVND (reference sequence). The CDR3 extends over 12 amino acids.

This rearrangement joins TRBV30 to TRBJ1-2; 7 bases map to TRBD1. V trimming: 5 bases; J trimming: 7 bases; junction bases outside the gene matches: 10. This CDR3 has 13 amino acids. Germline-derived CDR1 and CDR2 are GTSNPN and SVGIG (reference sequence). The CDR3 DNA reads as TGTGCCTGGTCCCCGGGACAGAATTTTGGCTACACCTTC. Its translation: CAWSPGQNFGYTF.

The rearrangement uses TRBV28 and TRBJ2-7; the D gene is possibly TRBD2 (5 bases). CDR3 length: 13 residues. The V end lost 5 bases, the J end lost 3 bases, and 11 bases lay between the germline ends. Germline CDR1 and CDR2: MDHEN and SYDVKM. The CDR3 protein is CASSAGPLYEQYF. In DNA, the CDR3 is TGTGCCAGCAGTGCGGGCCCCCTCTACGAGCAGTACTTC. Based on the CDR3 plus reference TRBV28 and TRBJ2-7, the full variable domain is DVKVTQSSRYLVKRTGEKVFLECVQDMDHENMFWYRQDPGLGLRLIYFSYDVKMKEKGDIPEGYSVSREKKERFSLILESASTNQTSMYLCASSAGPLYEQYFGPGTRLTVT.

The genes are TRBV29-1 and TRBJ1-2; 7 nucleotides match TRBD1. CDR1 and CDR2 (germline): SQVTM, ANQGSEA. This CDR3 spans 11 amino acids. The J segment lost 8 bases and the V segment lost 4 bases, leaving 4 bases of the junction unmatched. CDR3 loop: CSVARTGGYTF. For the CDR3, the DNA is TGCAGCGTTGCCAGGACAGGAGGCTACACCTTC.

This clone appeared a few times. The V and J genes are TRBV6-5 and TRBJ1-2, with 8 bases that match TRBD1. CDR1 MNHEY and CDR2 SVGAGI come from the germline V gene. The CDR3 loop spans 13 amino acids. V trimming: 8 bases; J trimming: 7 bases; junction bases outside the gene matches: 9. The CDR3 reads CASSLDRVGGYTF. DNA for the CDR3: TGTGCCAGCTCCCTGGACAGGGTCGGTGGCTACACCTTC.

The rearrangement joins TRBV7-9 to TRBJ1-3, with 10 bases that match TRBD1. The ends lost 5 bases at V and 2 bases at J; junction bases unmatched: 6. The CDR3 extends over 16 amino acids. Germline CDR1 reads SEHNR; CDR2 reads FQNEAQ (reference sequence). Here the CDR3 DNA reads TGTGCCAGCAGCCCACCGACAGGGGGCACTGGAAACACCATATATTTT. As protein: CASSPPTGGTGNTIYF.

Only one count was recorded for this clone. The chain carries TRBV30 and TRBJ2-5; TRBD2 is a possible D gene (6 bases). Germline lookup yields CDR1 GTSNPN and CDR2 SVGIG (reference sequence). The CDR3 has 14 residues. Trimming removed 2 bases from V and 0 bases from J, with 10 bases in between. CDR3: CAWSTLAYQETQYF. As DNA, the CDR3 is TGTGCCTGGAGTACCCTAGCGTACCAAGAGACCCAGTACTTC.

A remark on this clone: Other DNA variants within this sample encode the same CDR3. This rearrangement joins TRBV19 to TRBJ2-7, with TRBD1 matching over 9 bases. CDR3 size: 15 residues. The V segment lost 4 bases and the J segment 1 base; nucleotides outside the gene matches: 5. Germline CDR1 and CDR2: LNHDA and SQIVND (reference sequence). The CDR3 is CASSTGQGGSYEQYF. CDR3 in DNA: TGTGCCAGTAGTACGGGACAGGGTGGATCCTACGAGCAGTACTTC.

The CDR3 DNA is TGTGCCAGCAGAGACACACCCACGGCCCAGTACTTC. Translated: CASRDTPTAQYF. This chain uses TRBV28 with TRBJ2-5; no reliable D call. The CDR3 consists of 12 residues. CDR1 is MDHEN, CDR2 SYDVKM, per germline. Trimming took 6 bases from V and 9 from J, leaving 14 bases between them.

Regarding this clone: Other DNA sequences in this specimen translate into the identical CDR3. For the CDR3, the DNA is TGCGCCAGCAGCCCCGGACAGGGGAATGAGCAGTTCTTC. It is translated as CASSPGQGNEQFF. The rearrangement links TRBV5-1 to TRBJ2-1; 9 nucleotides agree with TRBD1. The CDR3 has 13 amino acids. V shed 4 bases, J shed 7 bases, and the junction held 3 bases outside the gene matches. CDR1 is SGHRS and CDR2 is YFSETQ in the germline V gene.

The V call is TRBV11-2, the J call TRBJ1-1, with 8 bases matching TRBD1. The J segment lost 2 bases and the V segment lost 5 bases, leaving 7 bases of the junction unmatched. Looked up from germline, CDR1 is SGHAT and CDR2 is FQNNGV. CDR3 size: 15 residues. The CDR3 spells CASSIQGAANTEAFF. The DNA of the CDR3 is TGTGCCAGCAGCATCCAGGGGGCGGCTAACACTGAAGCTTTCTTT.

A note on this clone: The same CDR3 can be traced to other DNA sequences in this sample. This chain joins TRBV7-2 and TRBJ2-5; 11 bases line up with TRBD2. The CDR3 has 14 amino acids. In germline, CDR1 is SGHTA, CDR2 FQGNSA. With 5 bases clipped from V and 3 bases from J, the junction kept 2 bases outside the gene matches. The CDR3 region is CASSPGLAEETQYF. CDR3 sequence (DNA): TGTGCCAGCAGCCCGGGACTAGCGGAAGAGACCCAGTACTTC.

The chain uses TRBV7-9 and TRBJ2-1, with 10 bases matching TRBD2. V shed 8 bases, J shed 5 bases, and the junction held 6 bases outside the gene matches. The germline V gene has CDR1 SEHNR and CDR2 FQNEAQ (reference sequence). The CDR3 is 14 residues long. The CDR3 loop reads CASRQRGGDNEQFF. The CDR3 DNA follows: TGTGCCAGCCGGCAGCGGGGGGGCGACAATGAGCAGTTCTTC.

The chain links TRBV11-2 to TRBJ2-7, with 9 bases matching TRBD1. Germline CDR1 and CDR2: SGHAT and FQNNGV. The length of the CDR3 is 13 residues. V was pared by 5 bases and J by 7 bases, with 6 bases of the junction left unmatched. CDR3 amino acids: CASSRRTGEEQYF. The CDR3 DNA is TGTGCCAGCAGCCGAAGGACAGGGGAAGAGCAGTACTTC. The whole variable domain, filled in from reference TRBV11-2 and TRBJ2-7, reads EAGVAQSPRYKIIEKRQSVAFWCNPISGHATLYWYQQILGQGPKLLIQFQNNGVVDDSQLPKDRFSAERLKGVDSTLKIQPAKLEDSAVYLCASSRRTGEEQYFGPGTRLTVT.

The V call is TRBV4-2, the J call TRBJ2-1; D possibly corresponds to TRBD2 (6 bases). Germline V gene data show CDR1 as LGHNA and CDR2 as YNFKEQ. V lost 1 base to trimming and J lost 1 base, with 11 bases between them. This CDR3 comprises 16 residues. The CDR3 DNA is TGTGCCAGCAGCCAAGTTAGCGGAACTTCCTACAATGAGCAGTTCTTC. Translation gives CASSQVSGTSYNEQFF.

This clone was observed once. The chain links TRBV9 to TRBJ1-4; D remains unclear. The V gene lost 1 base and the J gene lost 8 bases, with 18 bases spanning the gap. The CDR3 length is 16 residues. The V gene's germline CDR1 is SGDLS and CDR2 YYNGEE. The CDR3 DNA is TGTGCCAGCAGCGTAACCGACGGCCGCAGAGGGGAAAAACTGTTTTTT. Translation: CASSVTDGRRGEKLFF. The whole variable domain, remainder taken from reference TRBV9 and TRBJ1-4, is DSGVTQTPKHLITATGQRVTLRCSPRSGDLSVYWYQQSLDQGLQFLIQYYNGEERAKGNILERFSAQQFPDLHSELNLSSLELGDSALYFCASSVTDGRRGEKLFFGSGTQLSVL.

V and J are TRBV5-6 and TRBJ2-5; 9 bases fit TRBD1. CDR1 and CDR2 (germline): SGHDT, YYEEEE. The CDR3 runs to 15 residues. V trimming: 4 bases; J trimming: 4 bases; junction bases outside the gene matches: 8. For the CDR3, the DNA is TGTGCCAGCAGCGACCTGGGACAGGGAACAGAGACCCAGTACTTC. Encoded protein: CASSDLGQGTETQYF.

This clone appeared a few times. The V and J genes are TRBV5-1 and TRBJ2-2, with 9 positions matching TRBD1. This CDR3 has 15 amino acids. Germline assignment: CDR1 SGHRS and CDR2 YFSETQ. The junction had 10 bases not matched to a gene; V was cut back by 7 bases and J by 6 bases. The CDR3 sequence is CASFPGQGNPGELFF. For the CDR3, the DNA is TGCGCCAGCTTCCCGGGACAGGGCAATCCCGGGGAGCTGTTTTTT.

J is TRBJ2-2 and V is TRBV25-1; 7 nucleotides align to TRBD1. The germline gives CDR1 MGHDK, CDR2 SYGVNS. Unmatched junction bases numbered 5, after V lost 2 bases and J lost 5 bases. The CDR3 length is 15 residues. CDR3 sequence: CASSEHTGDTGELFF. CDR3 nucleotides: TGTGCCAGCAGTGAACATACAGGGGATACCGGGGAGCTGTTTTTT.

The rearrangement links TRBV28 to TRBJ2-2, with 13 bases identical to TRBD2. Germline values: CDR1 MDHEN, CDR2 SYDVKM. This CDR3 comprises 18 residues. V shed 6 bases, J shed 5 bases, and the junction held 12 bases outside the gene matches. CDR3 nucleotides: TGTGCCAGCAGCTGGCAGGCTTTGACTAGCGGGGGGACCGGGGAGCTGTTTTTT. Translation gives CASSWQALTSGGTGELFF. Filled out from reference TRBV28 and TRBJ2-2, the complete variable domain reads DVKVTQSSRYLVKRTGEKVFLECVQDMDHENMFWYRQDPGLGLRLIYFSYDVKMKEKGDIPEGYSVSREKKERFSLILESASTNQTSMYLCASSWQALTSGGTGELFFGEGSRLTVL.

The chain combines TRBV6-4 with TRBJ2-1, with 7 bases that match TRBD1. Trimming cost V 6 bases and J 8 bases; bases outside gene matches: 10. In germline, CDR1 is MRHNA, CDR2 SNTAGT. This CDR3 spans 14 amino acids. DNA of the CDR3: TGTGCCAGCAGCGTGGGAACAGGGGAAGATGAGCAGTTCTTC. Translated: CASSVGTGEDEQFF.